This is a list of T cell receptor beta chains from one sample in a study of response to subunit inactivated influenza vaccine. Using its own MiXCR run on the RT-PCR reads, TCRdb lists one record per CDR3 protein. The table has hundreds of thousands of distinct CDR3 sequences, less than 10% seen once. This sample comprised PBMCs from blood, obtained less than 30 months after vaccination. These receptors were obtained from a man in his fifties or sixties who received an inactivated influenza vaccine. Both conserved end residues are part of each CDR3. D genes are given only for firm matches. The size field is filled for only some rows; it gives once, few, many or a size class.

J gene	clone size	D gene	V gene	CDR3 DNA	CDR3 protein
TRBJ2-7	NA	NA	TRBV10-3	TGTGCCATCAGTGGGGCCGGTGGCACAACCTCCTACGAGCAGTACTTC	CAISGAGGTTSYEQYF
TRBJ1-6	many	NA	TRBV10-3	TGTGCCATCAGTGAGGGACCGGGGTCCAATTCACCCCTCCACTTT	CAISEGPGSNSPLHF
TRBJ1-2	NA	NA	TRBV4-3	TGCGCCAGCAGCCAAGATGCAGGGAGGGGGGTAGGCTACACCTTC	CASSQDAGRGVGYTF
TRBJ2-3	many	TRBD2	TRBV9	TGTGCCAGCAGCGTAGGTCCAGCGGGAGCTAGCACAGATACGCAGTATTTT	CASSVGPAGASTDTQYF
TRBJ1-6	few	NA	TRBV27	TGTGCCAGCACCGCTGATTCACCCCTCCACTTT	CASTADSPLHF
TRBJ1-6	few	NA	TRBV20-1	TGCAGTGCTAGGACACTCGGAAGCTCCTATAATTCACCCCTCCACTTT	CSARTLGSSYNSPLHF
TRBJ1-1	few	TRBD1	TRBV29-1	TGCAGCGTATCTACCGGGACAGCCAACACTGAAGCTTTCTTT	CSVSTGTANTEAFF
TRBJ2-2	NA	TRBD1	TRBV4-2	TGTGCCAGCAGCGGGAACAGGGGGCTCGTGACCGGGGAGCTGTTTTTT	CASSGNRGLVTGELFF
TRBJ1-1	NA	TRBD1	TRBV7-9	TGTGCCAGCAGCTCCCTTGAAGGACAGGGGGCGCGTAATGAAGCTTTCTTT	CASSSLEGQGARNEAFF
TRBJ2-1	few	NA	TRBV29-1	TGCAGCGTTGGGGAAGGGGTCAATGAGCAGTTCTTC	CSVGEGVNEQFF
TRBJ2-1	NA	NA	TRBV7-8	TGTGCCAGCAGTCAAGGACTATTCCACAATGAGCAGTTCTTC	CASSQGLFHNEQFF
TRBJ2-1	few	TRBD1	TRBV15	TGTGCCACCAGCCGGGGGACAGGGGCGGACAATGAGCAGTTCTTC	CATSRGTGADNEQFF
TRBJ2-7	few	TRBD2	TRBV6-1	TGTGCCAGCAGTGGGACTAGCGGGGGACCCTACGAGCAGTACTTC	CASSGTSGGPYEQYF
TRBJ2-1	few	TRBD2	TRBV20-1	TGCAGTGCTCGATACAAAGGAAGCCCGGGACTAGCGGGGCCTCACTACAATGAGCAGTTCTTC	CSARYKGSPGLAGPHYNEQFF
TRBJ2-7	few	TRBD2	TRBV18	TGTGCCAGCTCCGGAGGTAGCGGGGGGACCTTTTACGAGCAGTACTTC	CASSGGSGGTFYEQYF
TRBJ2-7	few	NA	TRBV7-2	TGTGCCAGCAGCTTAGAGAGGACTACGGCCTACGAGCAGTACTTC	CASSLERTTAYEQYF
TRBJ2-7	NA	NA	TRBV2	TGTGCCAGCAACGGGTTTGGGGAGTGGTACTTC	CASNGFGEWYF
TRBJ2-3	few	TRBD2	TRBV9	TGTGCCAGCAGCGGACTAGCGGGAGGTAGCACAGATACGCAGTATTTT	CASSGLAGGSTDTQYF
TRBJ2-7	NA	NA	TRBV15	TGTGCCACCAGCAGGGGACTTACCTACGAGCAGTACTTC	CATSRGLTYEQYF
TRBJ2-2	few	NA	TRBV6-5	TGTGCCAGCAGTTACTCTGGGGAAACCGGGGAGCTGTTTTTT	CASSYSGETGELFF
TRBJ2-7	many	NA	TRBV12-3/TRBV12-4	TGTGCCAGCAGTTCCGGGAACTCCTACGAGCAGTACTTC	CASSSGNSYEQYF
TRBJ2-1	many	TRBD1	TRBV5-1	TGCGCCAGCAGCCGCACAGGGGGACCCTACAATGAGCAGTTCTTC	CASSRTGGPYNEQFF
TRBJ1-3	NA	NA	TRBV7-6	TGTGCCAGCAGCCCGCGACCGTCTGCCTCTGGAAACACCATATATTTT	CASSPRPSASGNTIYF
TRBJ2-1	few	TRBD2	TRBV6-6	TGTGCCAGCAGCTTTAGCGGGAGGGAAGAGTTCTTC	CASSFSGREEFF